The rows below give T cell receptor beta chains drawn from one sample of a study of shared clonotypes between healthy human individuals. Profiled with immunoSEQ multiplex PCR; TCRdb holds only in-frame clones, not every one. This table holds under 1,900,000 clones, approximately 98.5% found once. Sequences were obtained from naive CD4+ T cells sorted from blood. These receptors all stem from a man in his thirties or forties in good health. Each CDR3 is given with its conserved first and last residue. The D gene is left open where the match is weak. Part of the rows lack a size; the others show once, few, many or a class for expanded clones.

v_gene,j_gene,abundance,d_gene,CDR3nt,CDR3aa
TRBV14,TRBJ1-3,NA,NA,TGTGCCAGCAGCCAAGTTGAATTCTCTGGAAACACCATATATTTT,CASSQVEFSGNTIYF
TRBV5-1,TRBJ2-2,once,NA,TGCGCCAGCAGCTTGGTGGGACCCACCGGGGAGCTGTTTTTT,CASSLVGPTGELFF
TRBV4-1,TRBJ2-1,NA,NA,TGCGCCAGCAGCCAGCTACTCTTGTACAATGAGCAGTTCTTC,CASSQLLLYNEQFF
TRBV5-1,TRBJ2-2,NA,NA,TGCGCCAGCAGCTTGACTAGCCAGAACACCGGGGAGCTGTTTTTT,CASSLTSQNTGELFF
TRBV6-5,TRBJ2-5,NA,TRBD2,TGTGCCAGCAGCCGTAGCGGGAAAGGTACCCAGTACTTC,CASSRSGKGTQYF
TRBV7-9,TRBJ2-2,NA,NA,TGTGCCAGCAGCCCACGGGGCGCCGGGGAGCTGTTTTTT,CASSPRGAGELFF
TRBV6-5,TRBJ2-5,NA,NA,TGTGCCAGCAGGCGGAGGGAGACCCAGTACTTC,CASRRRETQYF
TRBV29-1,TRBJ2-3,NA,NA,TGCAGCATAGTAGGACAGAGCACAGATACGCAGTATTTT,CSIVGQSTDTQYF
TRBV2,TRBJ2-5,NA,NA,TGTGCCAGCAGTGAGCTCACGGACCAAGAGACCCAGTACTTC,CASSELTDQETQYF
TRBV27,TRBJ2-7,NA,NA,TGTGCCAGCATGAGGGCAGGAACCTCCTACGAGCAGTACTTC,CASMRAGTSYEQYF
TRBV9,TRBJ2-5,once,NA,TGTGCCAGCAGCGTAGTGGGGCGGGGCCAAGAGACCCAGTACTTC,CASSVVGRGQETQYF
TRBV7-8,TRBJ1-5,NA,TRBD1,TGTGCCAGCAGCCCCTTGGGGACAGGGGCGGCGAGCCTCCATCAGCCCCAGCATTTT,CASSPLGTGAASLHQPQHF
TRBV12-5,TRBJ2-1,NA,NA,TGTGCTAGTGGTTTGGACCCGGGGACCTACAATGAGCAGTTCTTC,CASGLDPGTYNEQFF
TRBV18,TRBJ2-7,once,NA,TGTGCCAGCTCACCGAGGACAGAACCCTACGAGCAGTACTTC,CASSPRTEPYEQYF
TRBV11-2,TRBJ1-2,NA,TRBD1,TGTGCCAGCAGCATAAGACAGGGCGGCTATGGCTACACCTTC,CASSIRQGGYGYTF
TRBV7-7,TRBJ1-5,NA,NA,TGTGCCAGCAGCTTACGAGAGGGACAGCCCCAGCATTTT,CASSLREGQPQHF
TRBV9,TRBJ2-1,NA,TRBD2,TGTGCCAGCAGCCTACTTAGCGGGAGCGGCGATGAGCAGTTCTTC,CASSLLSGSGDEQFF
TRBV5-1,TRBJ2-5,NA,TRBD2,TGCGCCAGCAGCTTGGTCCCGCGGGAGGAGGGGGAGACCCAGTACTTC,CASSLVPREEGETQYF
TRBV29-1,TRBJ1-1,NA,TRBD1,TGCAGCGTTGAAGTCAGGGGGCGGAACACTGAAGCTTTCTTT,CSVEVRGRNTEAFF
TRBV29-1,TRBJ2-3,NA,NA,TGCAGCGGTCTTAGCGGCACAGATACGCAGTATTTT,CSGLSGTDTQYF
TRBV28,TRBJ2-3,NA,NA,TGTGCCAGCAGTTTCTTTGAAGGCGGCACAGATACGCAGTATTTT,CASSFFEGGTDTQYF
TRBV19,TRBJ1-5,NA,NA,TGTGCCAGTAGTACCCCGGATGGCAATCAGCCCCAGCATTTT,CASSTPDGNQPQHF
TRBV12-5,TRBJ2-1,NA,TRBD2,TGTGCTAGTGGCCGGAGCGGGAGGGCCTACAATGAGCAGTTCTTC,CASGRSGRAYNEQFF
TRBV6-1,TRBJ1-2,NA,NA,TGTGCCAGCACTGAGAATTATGGCTACACCTTC,CASTENYGYTF
TRBV5-6,TRBJ1-3,NA,NA,TGTGCCAGCAGCTTGGTCGAAGGGAATCGGGGAAACACCATATATTTT,CASSLVEGNRGNTIYF
TRBV6-1,TRBJ2-7,NA,NA,TGTGCCGGCTCGAGACAGGCCGACTCCTACGAGCAGTACTTC,CAGSRQADSYEQYF
TRBV28,TRBJ2-7,once,NA,TGTGCCAGCAGTTTGGATTCGGTTGAACAGTACTTC,CASSLDSVEQYF
TRBV5-5,TRBJ2-1,NA,NA,TGTGCCAGCAGCCAACTAACTAACTACAATGAGCAGTTCTTC,CASSQLTNYNEQFF
TRBV27,TRBJ1-2,once,TRBD1,TGTGCCAGCAGTTTACTAACCCCGGGACAGGGAAAAAAGAATGGCTACACCTTC,CASSLLTPGQGKKNGYTF
TRBV7-6,TRBJ2-7,NA,TRBD1,TGTGCCAGCAGCCCAAGGTCGGGGACAGGTGCCTACGAGCAGTACTTC,CASSPRSGTGAYEQYF
TRBV5-1,TRBJ1-1,NA,TRBD1,TGCGCCAGCAGCTTGTGGGCGCAGGGGGTGAACACTGAAGCTTTCTTT,CASSLWAQGVNTEAFF
TRBV7-9,TRBJ1-5,NA,TRBD1,TGTGCCAGCAGCCCGTTGACAGGGCATAGCAATCAGCCCCAGCATTTT,CASSPLTGHSNQPQHF
TRBV7-9,TRBJ1-1,NA,NA,TGTGCCAGCAGCTTAACCGACAGCGAGGGCACTGAAGCTTTCTTT,CASSLTDSEGTEAFF
TRBV18,TRBJ2-5,NA,NA,TGTGCCAGCTCACCACCAGGGAAAGAGACCCAGTACTTC,CASSPPGKETQYF
TRBV5-1,TRBJ2-7,once,NA,TGCGCCAGCAGCGTGTCATCCTACGAGCAGTACTTC,CASSVSSYEQYF
TRBV19,TRBJ2-1,NA,TRBD1,TGTGCCGCCAAAGACAGGGACGGCAATGAGCAGTTCTTC,CAAKDRDGNEQFF
TRBV6-5,TRBJ2-1,NA,TRBD1,TGTGCCACCGGACAGGGTAAACACAATGAGCAGTTCTTC,CATGQGKHNEQFF
TRBV9,TRBJ2-1,NA,TRBD2,TGTGCCAGCAGCAGCCCTCAAGCGGGAGCCTCGTACAATGAGCAGTTCTTC,CASSSPQAGASYNEQFF
TRBV28,TRBJ2-1,NA,NA,TGTGCCAGCAGTTTCAGAGCAGGCTACAATGAGCAGTTCTTC,CASSFRAGYNEQFF
TRBV18,TRBJ1-2,NA,TRBD1,TGTGCCAGCTCACCTAAGGACAGGGAAGGAGGCTACACCTTC,CASSPKDREGGYTF
TRBV27,TRBJ1-5,NA,NA,TGTGCCAGCAGTTTGGGGCTGTTGGTCCCCCAGCATTTT,CASSLGLLVPQHF